This TCR beta chain came from a study of beta chain features in type 1 diabetes (dated by TCRdb to the late 2010s). About the investigation overall: Patients and healthy donors did not differ in mean age, gender distribution, total cell number or subset yield. In the study, recently diagnosed type 1 diabetes patients and matched healthy donors were compared on the TCRB repertoires of their sorted circulating CD4+ T cell subsets. A total of 107,917,701 sorted cells were examined across all samples, and RNA yield correlated strongly with the number of cells per subset. Whereas all 30 or so donors provided naive and central memory subsets, regulatory and stem cell-like memory subsets were isolated from just 8 patients and about 8 healthy donors. Overall results and qualifications from the work: Sequencing cDNA rather than genomic DNA could over-represent highly expressing activated cells, although activation and CD3 levels did not differ between groups. Shorter templates might have been favored by PCR, but patient and control samples were amplified and corrected together, so both groups would have been affected equally by any skew. At VDJ recombination sites, type 1 diabetes patients had fewer insertions and more deleted nucleotides, which implies abnormalities in thymic rearrangement. Type 1 diabetes patients showed a moderate but significant shortening of TCRB CDR3 length in all four CD4+ subsets. Only small numbers of individuals were included in the HLA sub-analyses, which left unresolved whether HLA type had any influence on TCRB rearrangement. Naive, central memory and regulatory TCRB repertoires appeared to be more similar among patients than among healthy donors.

A word on this clone: The specificity of this receptor is unknown. No much larger clonotype is one base removed from it; base qualities were not supplied.

A single peripheral blood draw of about 116 mL on average was collected from each donor into heparinised tubes. A BD FACSAria II was used to sort naive, central memory, regulatory and stem cell-like memory CD4+ T cells with a panel that included CD45RO, CCR7, CD25, CD127, CD95 and CD27. Every sorted population had a purity above 95%. Right away, PBMCs were isolated by Lymphoprep density gradient centrifugation and were stained directly, with no culture step. Samples were stained and sorted in pairs, with one healthy donor and one patient per experiment, so that batch effects were minimized. The entire amount of isolated RNA was reverse transcribed using the High Capacity cDNA Reverse Transcription Kit, so the sequenced TCRB transcripts were expressed ones. Deep immunoSEQ sequencing was performed on naive, central memory and regulatory T cell samples, with an average of around 3.5 million total reads per sample. After sorted cells were lysed in RLT buffer, RNA was extracted with DNase-treated RNeasy Micro or Mini kits, with the choice depending on cell number. Each cell subset was processed separately to prevent cross-contamination, with patient and healthy donor samples processed together. The immunoSEQ multiplex PCR was used to amplify TCRB sequences from cDNA, yielding 87-bp fragments that span the CDR3 region. Sequencing of the amplicons was done on the Illumina HiSeq platform. The study's processing was this. PCR bias was corrected computationally using synthetic template baselines, and reads within Hamming distance 2 were collapsed, with unmergeable singletons discarded. Reads were aligned to IMGT to assign V, D and J genes, CDR3 length, and insertions or deletions at six rearrangement sites. Clonotype counts were normalized to sorted cell number within each subset before computing true diversity and Gini coefficients with the tcR R package. The overlap coefficient, calculated on TCRB nucleotide sequences, was used to measure repertoire sharing. Out-of-frame TCRB sequences from naive cells were analyzed to stand in for the pre-selection repertoire. TCRdb obtained this table from immuneACCESS and retained in-frame rearrangements with V and J assigned. These tables miss some clones; where compared with another copy, unresolved V genes account for less than half of the shortfall, and the remainder is unexplained. V, J and clone size reflect that table, while D and trimming were determined from the DNA. In this sample the table shows nearly 700,000 clones, 13% of which occur a single time. The ten top clones hold approximately 0.02% of the sample.

This TCR came from a man younger than 30 with type 1 diabetes. The sample comprised naive CD4+ T cells from blood. In the paper's terms, the cell subset or site label means: true naive CD4+ T cells.

The DNA sequence follows: TGTGCCAGCAGCTCACAAGGACAGGGCGGCAATGAGCAGTTCTTC. It encodes CASSSQGQGGNEQFF. The rearranged segments are TRBV5-4 and TRBJ2-1, with 8 bases aligning to TRBD1. CDR3 length: 15 amino acids, cysteine to phenylalanine. Only the CDR3 DNA is retained, 45 bases long and in frame from the first base. From a lookup of the germline V gene (reference sequence), CDR1 and CDR2 are SGHNT and YYREEE. V lost 3 bases and J lost 6 bases, and the count of bases not matched to a germline gene is 8.